Reported below is one T cell receptor (beta chain). Its recognized antigen is unknown. The record has no base qualities; no much larger clone is one base away. V lost 0 bases and J lost 10 bases, and the count of bases not matched to a germline gene is 6. For CDR1 and CDR2, the germline V gene (reference sequence) lists LGHDT and YNNKEL. The CDR3 runs 16 residues from the cysteine to the phenylalanine. Only the CDR3 DNA is retained, 48 bases long and in frame from the first base. This entry is derived from a study of T cells in Graves' hyperthyroidism and ophthalmopathy (dated by TCRdb to about 2019). Regarding the research as a whole: Peripheral blood samples were taken at initial diagnosis, before any treatment was given. Whether ophthalmopathy could be predicted prospectively was tested in an independent validation cohort made up of 18 to 20 hyperthyroidism patients plus 17 patients who later progressed to ophthalmopathy. For training and testing, the roughly 100 patients in the discovery cohort were randomly divided in a 7:3 ratio. According to the paper, TCR Vbeta CDR3 sequencing was carried out on 135 peripheral blood samples, which came from 40 to 45 ophthalmopathy, under 85 hyperthyroidism and some 17 progressor patients. A discovery cohort of about 96 patients, roughly 43 with Graves' ophthalmopathy and about 60 with stable Graves' hyperthyroidism, was used to find distinguishing TCR V-J signatures. The study also compared thyroid tissue and blood T-cell repertoires from five or six Graves' hyperthyroidism patients. Once sampling was done, hyperthyroidism patients were given methimazole at a starting dose of 30 mg daily, whereas ophthalmopathy patients were given high-dose intravenous methylprednisolone. What the work shows at the level of the full study, not this receptor alone: In validation, progression to ophthalmopathy was predicted by the model with nearly 71% sensitivity and roughly 76% specificity, a median of around 5.9 months before onset. A model built on a 13 V-J signature distinguished ophthalmopathy from stable hyperthyroidism, reaching around 90% sensitivity and around 81% specificity in cross-validation and 80%/75% in testing. Most expanded thyroid clonotypes (frequency above 0.001) were also found in blood, which suggests that blood repertoires may mirror thyroid immune responses. Sample size was not statistically predetermined, and blinding of investigators to group allocation was not performed.

Moderately to severely active disease, a Clinical Activity Score of at least 3, a NOSPECS grade of at least 4, and a duration under 3 months were present in ophthalmopathy patients. The study excluded patients with uncontrolled infections, other autoimmune diseases, pregnancy or lactation. Diagnoses relied on clinical symptoms, serum thyroxine and TRAb, thyroid ultrasound and orbital computed tomography. PBMCs were isolated from 8 to 10 ml of fresh peripheral blood by Ficoll-Paque density gradient centrifugation. Trizol reagent was used to extract total RNA, and RNA quality was then checked on an Agilent 2100 Bioanalyzer. The TCR beta CDR3 regions were amplified from RNA transcripts. For the first round of RT-PCR on the TCR CDR3, the HTBI primer set was used together with the Qiagen OneStep RT-PCR kit. Libraries were constructed in a second round of multiplex PCR, after which size selection and purification were performed. Libraries were sequenced paired-end with 100 bp reads on an Illumina HiSeq2000. In the paper's pipeline: SOAPnuke was used to process the raw data, with reads discarded if the reads contained adapters or uncalled bases, had a mean Phred below 15, or lacked an exact constant-primer or identifier match. COPE v1.2.5 was used to merge the high-quality paired reads, and each unique nucleotide sequence was defined as a clonotype. MiTCR v1.1 was used to align the clonotypes against IMGT TRBV, TRBD and TRBJ reference segments. Analysis was restricted to V-J combinations with a frequency above 0.0001, which covered 98% to 99.2% of repertoires. A TCS score was defined as the ratio of F50 (clonal expansion) to E x V (chaos), with BLOSUM62-based TCRdist applied between CDR3 peptides within each V-J. Welch's t-statistics and random forest reduced roughly 530 V-J features to 10 to 15, which were used in a naive Bayes classifier (R e1071). The public reads were quality trimmed at Q25 with fastp and then assembled into clones with MiXCR by TCRdb, keeping productive beta chains. Here each entry gathers all rows of one CDR3 protein and keeps the most common genes and DNA. None of the V and J calls come from the authors' own analysis; TCRdb made them. For this sample there are about 400,000 distinct CDR3 sequences; approximately 15% appear just once. The ten largest clonotypes hold approximately 13% of the sample.

Sample: blood. The V and J genes are TRBV3-1 and TRBJ2-1, and 13 junction bases match TRBD2. The receptor's source is a man younger than 35 with Graves' ophthalmopathy. The CDR3 amino acid sequence is: CASSQDTSGGALEQFF. The DNA sequence follows: TGTGCCAGCAGCCAAGACACTAGCGGGGGGGCATTGGAGCAGTTCTTC.